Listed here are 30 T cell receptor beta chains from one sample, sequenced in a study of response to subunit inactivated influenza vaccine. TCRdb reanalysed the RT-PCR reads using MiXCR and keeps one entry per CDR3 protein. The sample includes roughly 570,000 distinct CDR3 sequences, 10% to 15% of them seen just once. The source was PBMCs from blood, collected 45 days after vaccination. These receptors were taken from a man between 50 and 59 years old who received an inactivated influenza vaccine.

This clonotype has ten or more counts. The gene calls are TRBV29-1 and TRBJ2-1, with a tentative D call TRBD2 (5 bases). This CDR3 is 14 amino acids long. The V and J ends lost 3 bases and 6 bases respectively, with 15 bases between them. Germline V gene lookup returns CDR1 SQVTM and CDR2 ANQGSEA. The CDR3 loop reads CSVDGGTTTNEQFF. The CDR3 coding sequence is TGCAGCGTTGATGGCGGAACGACTACCAATGAGCAGTTCTTC.

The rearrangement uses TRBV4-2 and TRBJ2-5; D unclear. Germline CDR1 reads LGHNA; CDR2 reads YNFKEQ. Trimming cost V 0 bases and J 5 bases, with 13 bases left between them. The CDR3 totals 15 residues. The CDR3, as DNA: TGTGCCAGCAGCCAAGATCCCCACAGCTCGGAGACCCAGTACTTC. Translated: CASSQDPHSSETQYF.

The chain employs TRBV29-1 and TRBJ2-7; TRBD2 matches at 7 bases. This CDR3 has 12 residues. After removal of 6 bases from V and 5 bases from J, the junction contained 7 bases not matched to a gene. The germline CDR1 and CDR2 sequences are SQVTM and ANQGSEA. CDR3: CSVGGSRNEQYF. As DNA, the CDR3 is TGCAGCGTGGGGGGGAGTCGGAACGAGCAGTACTTC.

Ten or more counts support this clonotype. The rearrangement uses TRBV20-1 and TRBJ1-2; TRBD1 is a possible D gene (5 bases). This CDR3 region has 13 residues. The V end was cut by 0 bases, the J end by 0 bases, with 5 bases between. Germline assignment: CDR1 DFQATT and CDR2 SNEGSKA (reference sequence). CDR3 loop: CSARETANYGYTF. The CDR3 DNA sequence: TGCAGTGCTAGAGAGACAGCTAACTATGGCTACACCTTC.

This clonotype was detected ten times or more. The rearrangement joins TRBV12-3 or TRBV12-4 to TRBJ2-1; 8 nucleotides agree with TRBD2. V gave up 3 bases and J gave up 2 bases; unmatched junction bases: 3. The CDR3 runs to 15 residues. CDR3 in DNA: TGTGCCAGCAGTTTCGCGGGGGGAGCCTACAATGAGCAGTTCTTC. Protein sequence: CASSFAGGAYNEQFF.

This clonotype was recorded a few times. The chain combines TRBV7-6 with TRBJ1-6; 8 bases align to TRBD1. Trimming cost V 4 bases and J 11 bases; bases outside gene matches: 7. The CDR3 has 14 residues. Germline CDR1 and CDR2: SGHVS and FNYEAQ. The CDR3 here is CASSSGGMGTPLHF. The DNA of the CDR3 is TGTGCCAGCAGCTCAGGGGGCATGGGGACACCCCTCCACTTT.

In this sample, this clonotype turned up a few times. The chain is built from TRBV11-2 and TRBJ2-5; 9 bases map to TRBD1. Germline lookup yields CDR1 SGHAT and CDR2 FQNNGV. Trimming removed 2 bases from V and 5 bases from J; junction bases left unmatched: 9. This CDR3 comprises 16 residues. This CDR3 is CASSLKGQGLWETQYF. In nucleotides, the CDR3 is TGTGCCAGCAGCTTAAAGGGACAGGGTTTATGGGAGACCCAGTACTTC.

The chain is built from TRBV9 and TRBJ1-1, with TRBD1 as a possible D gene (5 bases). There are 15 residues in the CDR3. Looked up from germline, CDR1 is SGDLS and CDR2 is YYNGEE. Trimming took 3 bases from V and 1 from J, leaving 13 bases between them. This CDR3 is CASSAALGGNTEAFF. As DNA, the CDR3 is TGTGCCAGCAGCGCCGCTTTGGGGGGGAACACTGAAGCTTTCTTT.

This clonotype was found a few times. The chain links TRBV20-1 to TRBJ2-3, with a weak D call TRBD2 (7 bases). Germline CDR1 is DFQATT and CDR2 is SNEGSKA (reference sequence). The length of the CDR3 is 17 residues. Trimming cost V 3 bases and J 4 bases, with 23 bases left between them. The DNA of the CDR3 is TGCAGTGCTAGGAGAGAGCCCACAGGGAGGGATCCAGATACGCAGTATTTT. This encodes CSARREPTGRDPDTQYF.

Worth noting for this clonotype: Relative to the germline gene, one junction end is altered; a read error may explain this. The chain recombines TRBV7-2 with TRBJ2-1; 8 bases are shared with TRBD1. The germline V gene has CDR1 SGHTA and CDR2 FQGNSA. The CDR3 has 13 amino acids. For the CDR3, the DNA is TGTGCCAGCAGTTTTTCCGGGACAGGACGGATAGGGTTC. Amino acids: CASSFSGTGRIGF.

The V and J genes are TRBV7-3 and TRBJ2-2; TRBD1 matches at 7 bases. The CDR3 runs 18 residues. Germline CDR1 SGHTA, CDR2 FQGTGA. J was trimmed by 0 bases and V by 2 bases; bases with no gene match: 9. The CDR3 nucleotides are TGTGCCAGCAGCTTACCAGCAGGGACAGCCGCGAACACCGGGGAGCTGTTTTTT. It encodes CASSLPAGTAANTGELFF.

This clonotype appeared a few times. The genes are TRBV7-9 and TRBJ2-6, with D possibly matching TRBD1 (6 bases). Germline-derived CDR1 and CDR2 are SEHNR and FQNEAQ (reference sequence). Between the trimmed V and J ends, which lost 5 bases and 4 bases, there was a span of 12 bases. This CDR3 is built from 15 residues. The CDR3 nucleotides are TGTGCCAGCAGCCGAACAGGGTACGGGGCCAACGTCCTGACTTTC. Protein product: CASSRTGYGANVLTF.

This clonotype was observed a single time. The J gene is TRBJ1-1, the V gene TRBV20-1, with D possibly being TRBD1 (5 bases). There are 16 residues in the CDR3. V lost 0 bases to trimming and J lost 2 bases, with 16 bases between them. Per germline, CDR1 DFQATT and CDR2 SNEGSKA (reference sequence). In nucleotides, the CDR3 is TGCAGTGCTAGAGATGGGAGGAAAGGGGCAAACACTGAAGCTTTCTTT. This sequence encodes CSARDGRKGANTEAFF.

DNA for the CDR3: TGTGCCAGCAGTCCCGGGACAAGTAATTCACCCCTCCACTTT. This gives the protein CASSPGTSNSPLHF. The rearrangement links TRBV6-1 to TRBJ1-6, with a possible D match to TRBD1 (6 bases). The germline CDR1 and CDR2 sequences are MNHNS and SASEGT. The CDR3 loop spans 14 amino acids. V was pared by 5 bases and J by 6 bases, with 11 bases between.

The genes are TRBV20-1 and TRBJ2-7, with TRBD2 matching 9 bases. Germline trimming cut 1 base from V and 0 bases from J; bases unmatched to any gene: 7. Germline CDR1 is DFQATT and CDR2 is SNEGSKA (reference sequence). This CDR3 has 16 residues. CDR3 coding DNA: TGCAGTGCTAGAGGTTTAGCGGGGGAGGACTCCTACGAGCAGTACTTC. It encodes CSARGLAGEDSYEQYF.

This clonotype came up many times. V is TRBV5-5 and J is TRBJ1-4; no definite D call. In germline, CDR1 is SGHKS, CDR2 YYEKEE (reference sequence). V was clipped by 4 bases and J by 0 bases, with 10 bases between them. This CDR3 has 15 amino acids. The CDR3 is CASSPKYATNEKLFF. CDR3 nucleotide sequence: TGTGCCAGCAGCCCCAAATATGCAACTAATGAAAAACTGTTTTTT.

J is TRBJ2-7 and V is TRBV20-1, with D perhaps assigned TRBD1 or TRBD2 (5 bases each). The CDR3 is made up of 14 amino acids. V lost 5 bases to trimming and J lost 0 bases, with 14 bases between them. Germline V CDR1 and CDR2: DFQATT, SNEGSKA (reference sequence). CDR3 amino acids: CSALGPLNSYEQYF. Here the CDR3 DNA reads TGCAGTGCTCTGGGACCCCTTAACTCCTACGAGCAGTACTTC.

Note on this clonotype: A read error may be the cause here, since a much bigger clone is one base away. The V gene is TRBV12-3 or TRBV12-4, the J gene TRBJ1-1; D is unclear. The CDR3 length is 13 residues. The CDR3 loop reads CPSSLLLNTEAFF. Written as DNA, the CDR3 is TGTCCCAGCAGTTTACTGTTGAACACTGAAGCTTTCTTT.

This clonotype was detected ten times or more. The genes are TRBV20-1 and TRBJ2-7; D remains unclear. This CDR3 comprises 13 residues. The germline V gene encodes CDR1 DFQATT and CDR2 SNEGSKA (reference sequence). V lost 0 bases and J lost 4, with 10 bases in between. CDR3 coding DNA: TGCAGTGCTAGAGAGGCAGGAGCTTACGAGCAGTACTTC. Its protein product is CSAREAGAYEQYF.

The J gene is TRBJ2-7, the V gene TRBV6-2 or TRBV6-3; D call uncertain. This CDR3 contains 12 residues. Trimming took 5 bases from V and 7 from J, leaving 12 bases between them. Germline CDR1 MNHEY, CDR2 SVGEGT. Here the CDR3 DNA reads TGTGCCAGCAGTACCGGGTGGGGAGAGCAGTACTTC. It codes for CASSTGWGEQYF.

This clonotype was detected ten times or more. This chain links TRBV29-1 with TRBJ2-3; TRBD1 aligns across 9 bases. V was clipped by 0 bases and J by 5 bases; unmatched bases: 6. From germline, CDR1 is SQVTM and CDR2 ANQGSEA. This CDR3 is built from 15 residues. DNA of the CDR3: TGCAGCGTTGAAGATAAGGGACAGGGAATAGATACGCAGTATTTT. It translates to CSVEDKGQGIDTQYF.

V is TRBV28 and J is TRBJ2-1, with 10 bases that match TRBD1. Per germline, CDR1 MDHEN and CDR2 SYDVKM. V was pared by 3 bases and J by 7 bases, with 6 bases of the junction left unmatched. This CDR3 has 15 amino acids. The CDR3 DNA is TGTGCCAGCAGTTTTCGGGGACAGGGGAAGAATGAGCAGTTCTTC. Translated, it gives CASSFRGQGKNEQFF.

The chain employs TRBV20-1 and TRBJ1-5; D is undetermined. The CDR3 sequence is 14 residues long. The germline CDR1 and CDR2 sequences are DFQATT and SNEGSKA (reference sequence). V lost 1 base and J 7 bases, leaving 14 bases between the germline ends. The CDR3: CSARGTVGSQPQHF. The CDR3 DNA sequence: TGCAGTGCTAGAGGTACAGTAGGTAGCCAGCCCCAGCATTTT.

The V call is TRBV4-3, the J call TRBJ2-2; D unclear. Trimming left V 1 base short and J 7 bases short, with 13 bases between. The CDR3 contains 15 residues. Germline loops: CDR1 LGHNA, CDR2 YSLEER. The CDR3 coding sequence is TGCGCCAGCAGCCAAGCCACCCGCCTCGGCGGGGAGCTGTTTTTT. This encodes CASSQATRLGGELFF.

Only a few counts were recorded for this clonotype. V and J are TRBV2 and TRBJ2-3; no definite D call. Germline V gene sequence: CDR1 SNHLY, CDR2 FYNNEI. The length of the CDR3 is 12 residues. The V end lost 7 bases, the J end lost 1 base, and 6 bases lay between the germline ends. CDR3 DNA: TGTGCCAGCACAGACCGCACAGATACGCAGTATTTT. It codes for CASTDRTDTQYF.

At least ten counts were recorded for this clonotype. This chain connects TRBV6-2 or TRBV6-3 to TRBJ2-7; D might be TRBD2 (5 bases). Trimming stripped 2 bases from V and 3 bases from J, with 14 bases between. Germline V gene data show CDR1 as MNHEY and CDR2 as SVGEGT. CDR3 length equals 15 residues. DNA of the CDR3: TGTGCCAGCAGTTACAGAGACTACCGAGGCTACGAGCAGTACTTC. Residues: CASSYRDYRGYEQYF.

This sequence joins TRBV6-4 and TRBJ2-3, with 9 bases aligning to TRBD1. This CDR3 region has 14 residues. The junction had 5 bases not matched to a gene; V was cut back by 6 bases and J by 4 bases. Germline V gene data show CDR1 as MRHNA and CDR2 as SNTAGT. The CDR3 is CASSRDRESDTQYF. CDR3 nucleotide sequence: TGTGCCAGCAGCCGGGACAGGGAATCAGATACGCAGTATTTT.

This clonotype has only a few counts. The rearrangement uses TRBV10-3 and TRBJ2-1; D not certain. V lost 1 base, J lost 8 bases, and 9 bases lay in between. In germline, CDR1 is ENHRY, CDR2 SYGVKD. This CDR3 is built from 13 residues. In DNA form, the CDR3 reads TGTGCCATCAGTGAGTTAACCGGCCATGAGCAGTTCTTC. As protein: CAISELTGHEQFF.

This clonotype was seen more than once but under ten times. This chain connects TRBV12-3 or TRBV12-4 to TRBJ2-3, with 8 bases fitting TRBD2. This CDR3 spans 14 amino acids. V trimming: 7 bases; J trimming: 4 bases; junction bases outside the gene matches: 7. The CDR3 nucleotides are TGTGCCAGCAACTTCCGGGGGGGGCCAGATACGCAGTATTTT. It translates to CASNFRGGPDTQYF.

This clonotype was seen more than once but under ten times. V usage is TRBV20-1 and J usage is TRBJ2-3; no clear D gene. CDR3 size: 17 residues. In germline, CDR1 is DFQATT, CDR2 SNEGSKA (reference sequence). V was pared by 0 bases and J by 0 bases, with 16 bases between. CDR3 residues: CSAREGLRTFSTDTQYF. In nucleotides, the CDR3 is TGCAGTGCTAGAGAGGGTCTGCGGACCTTTAGCACAGATACGCAGTATTTT.